These T cell receptor beta chains were read from a single sample in a study of PD-1 blockade in classical Hodgkin lymphoma. The assay was immunoSEQ multiplex PCR, and TCRdb's table has in-frame clones only and misses some. Of more than 15,000 clones listed, approximately 90% are singletons. The sample taken for sequencing was peripheral blood mononuclear cells (PBMCs). The source of these receptors is a human donor with classical Hodgkin lymphoma. CDR3s include the opening cysteine and the closing phenylalanine or tryptophan. A D gene is named only where the DNA matches it firmly. Some rows have no size entry. The others give once, few or many, or a class for an expanded clone.

D gene	J gene	clone size	V gene	CDR3 protein	CDR3 DNA
.	TRBJ2-1	.	TRBV9	CASSVVPLGNEQFF	TGTGCCAGCAGCGTAGTACCCCTCGGTAATGAGCAGTTCTTC
.	TRBJ2-5	.	TRBV21-1	CASSTNRRGGWETQYF	TGTGCCAGCAGCACGAACCGTAGAGGAGGGTGGGAGACCCAGTACTTC
.	TRBJ2-1	few	TRBV7-2	CASSLDHRPYNEQFF	TGTGCCAGCAGCTTAGACCACAGGCCGTACAATGAGCAGTTCTTC
.	TRBJ1-5	.	TRBV7-2	CASSFTALGAQPQHF	TGTGCCAGCAGCTTCACCGCCTTGGGCGCTCAGCCCCAGCATTTT
TRBD1	TRBJ1-5	few	TRBV7-3	CASSLDRDQPQHF	TGTGCCAGCAGCCTGGACAGGGATCAGCCCCAGCATTTT
.	TRBJ2-7	large	TRBV13	CASSPGRYEQYF	TGTGCCAGCAGCCCCGGGCGGTACGAGCAGTACTTC
TRBD1	TRBJ2-7	once	TRBV7-2	CASSMGQGWSEQYF	TGTGCCAGCAGCATGGGACAGGGCTGGAGCGAGCAGTACTTC
.	TRBJ2-2	.	TRBV18	CASSPGGGNTGELFF	TGTGCCAGCTCACCTGGGGGCGGAAACACCGGGGAGCTGTTTTTT
TRBD1	TRBJ2-3	.	TRBV5-4	CASTLDRYTDTQYF	TGTGCCAGCACCCTGGACAGGTACACAGATACGCAGTATTTT
.	TRBJ2-7	.	TRBV10-3	CAISDSGNRNPYEQYF	TGTGCCATCAGTGATTCAGGGAACCGTAACCCCTACGAGCAGTACTTC
TRBD2	TRBJ2-1	.	TRBV14	CASRAGGGYNEQFF	TGTGCCAGCAGGGCGGGAGGAGGATACAATGAGCAGTTCTTC
.	TRBJ2-1	.	TRBV5-5	CASKRDNEQFF	TGTGCCAGTAAGCGAGACAATGAGCAGTTCTTC
TRBD2	TRBJ2-1	.	TRBV5-5	CASSPLPLAGGYNEQFF	TGTGCCAGCAGCCCCCTCCCACTAGCGGGAGGTTACAATGAGCAGTTCTTC
.	TRBJ2-1	few	TRBV6-1	CASNRRAVYNEQFF	TGTGCCAGCAATAGGAGGGCCGTATACAATGAGCAGTTCTTC
.	TRBJ2-7	.	TRBV15	CATSRGAGHSYEQYF	TGTGCCACCAGCAGAGGGGCGGGTCATTCCTACGAGCAGTACTTC
TRBD1	TRBJ1-2	.	TRBV28	CASSLGQGWYGYTF	TGTGCCAGCAGTTTGGGACAGGGATGGTATGGCTACACCTTC
TRBD2	TRBJ2-1	.	TRBV9	CASSKGTTDTYNEQFF	TGTGCCAGCAGCAAGGGGACTACTGACACCTACAATGAGCAGTTCTTC
.	TRBJ2-3	.	TRBV9	CASSVARSTDTQYF	TGTGCCAGCAGCGTAGCCAGGTCCACAGATACGCAGTATTTT
.	TRBJ2-2	.	TRBV5-6	CASIHNTVRNTNTGELFF	TGTGCCAGCATCCATAACACGGTGAGAAACACGAACACCGGGGAGCTGTTTTTT
.	TRBJ1-4	.	TRBV28	CASRRGPRTNEKLFF	TGTGCCAGCCGAAGGGGTCCCAGAACTAATGAAAAACTGTTTTTT
TRBD2	TRBJ2-2	.	TRBV28	CASSLSGLAWNTGELFF	TGTGCCAGCAGTTTATCAGGACTAGCGTGGAACACCGGGGAGCTGTTTTTT
.	TRBJ1-5	.	TRBV5-5	CASSLEGRQPQHF	TGTGCCAGCAGCTTGGAGGGGAGGCAGCCCCAGCATTTT
TRBD1	TRBJ2-1	.	TRBV27	CASRQGVSGSYNEQFF	TGTGCCAGCAGGCAGGGGGTGTCTGGCTCCTACAATGAGCAGTTCTTC
.	TRBJ1-3	.	TRBV5-1	CASSLEQESGNTIYF	TGCGCCAGCAGCTTGGAACAGGAGTCTGGAAACACCATATATTTT
TRBD2	TRBJ2-1	.	TRBV7-9	CASSLAGLAGGGGNEQFF	TGTGCCAGCAGCTTAGCAGGTCTAGCGGGAGGAGGGGGCAATGAGCAGTTCTTC
.	TRBJ1-5	.	TRBV28	CASSLLVRPQHF	TGTGCCAGCAGTTTGTTAGTACGGCCCCAGCATTTT
.	TRBJ2-1	.	TRBV13	CASSADPSSYNEQFF	TGTGCCAGCAGCGCGGACCCGAGCTCCTACAATGAGCAGTTCTTC
.	TRBJ1-1	.	TRBV28	CASRGVGRTEAFF	TGTGCCAGCAGGGGGGTCGGGCGGACTGAAGCTTTCTTT
.	TRBJ2-1	.	TRBV7-7	CASRVVRVYSYNEQFF	TGTGCCAGCAGAGTTGTCCGGGTCTACTCCTACAATGAGCAGTTCTTC